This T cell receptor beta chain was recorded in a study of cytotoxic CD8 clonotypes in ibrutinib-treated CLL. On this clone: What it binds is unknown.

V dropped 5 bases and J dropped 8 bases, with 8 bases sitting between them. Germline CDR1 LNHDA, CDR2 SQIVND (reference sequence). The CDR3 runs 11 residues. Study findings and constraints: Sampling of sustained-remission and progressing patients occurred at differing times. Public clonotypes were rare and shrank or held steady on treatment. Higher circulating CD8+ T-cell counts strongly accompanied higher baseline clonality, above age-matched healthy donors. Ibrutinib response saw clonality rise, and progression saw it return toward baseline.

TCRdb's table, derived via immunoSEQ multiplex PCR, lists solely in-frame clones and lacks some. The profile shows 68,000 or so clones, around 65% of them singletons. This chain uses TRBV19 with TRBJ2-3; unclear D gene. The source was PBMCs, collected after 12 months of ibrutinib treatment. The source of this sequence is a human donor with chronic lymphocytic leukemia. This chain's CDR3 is CASSLLGTQYF. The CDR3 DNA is TGTGCCAGTAGTCTCTTAGGTACGCAGTATTTT.